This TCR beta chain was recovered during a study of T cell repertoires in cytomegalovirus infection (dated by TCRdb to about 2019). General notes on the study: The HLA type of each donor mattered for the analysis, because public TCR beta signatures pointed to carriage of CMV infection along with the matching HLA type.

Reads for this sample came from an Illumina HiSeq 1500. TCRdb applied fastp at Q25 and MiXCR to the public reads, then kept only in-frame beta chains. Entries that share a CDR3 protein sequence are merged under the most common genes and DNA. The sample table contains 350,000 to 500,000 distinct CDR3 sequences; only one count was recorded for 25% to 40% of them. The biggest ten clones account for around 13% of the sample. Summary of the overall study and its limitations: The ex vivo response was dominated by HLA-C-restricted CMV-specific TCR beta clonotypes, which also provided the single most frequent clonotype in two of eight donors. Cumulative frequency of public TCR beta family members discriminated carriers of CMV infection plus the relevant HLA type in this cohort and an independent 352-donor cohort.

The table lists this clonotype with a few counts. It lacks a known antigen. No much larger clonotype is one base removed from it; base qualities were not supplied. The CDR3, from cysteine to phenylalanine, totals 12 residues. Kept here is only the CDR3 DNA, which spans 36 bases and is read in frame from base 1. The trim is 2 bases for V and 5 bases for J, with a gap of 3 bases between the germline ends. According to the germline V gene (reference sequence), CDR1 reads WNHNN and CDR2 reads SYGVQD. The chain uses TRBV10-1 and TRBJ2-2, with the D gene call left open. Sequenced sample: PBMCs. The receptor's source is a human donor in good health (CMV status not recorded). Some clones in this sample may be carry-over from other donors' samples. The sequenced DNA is TGCGCCAGCAGTGAGGCGACCGGGGAGCTGTTTTTT. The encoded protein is CASSEATGELFF.